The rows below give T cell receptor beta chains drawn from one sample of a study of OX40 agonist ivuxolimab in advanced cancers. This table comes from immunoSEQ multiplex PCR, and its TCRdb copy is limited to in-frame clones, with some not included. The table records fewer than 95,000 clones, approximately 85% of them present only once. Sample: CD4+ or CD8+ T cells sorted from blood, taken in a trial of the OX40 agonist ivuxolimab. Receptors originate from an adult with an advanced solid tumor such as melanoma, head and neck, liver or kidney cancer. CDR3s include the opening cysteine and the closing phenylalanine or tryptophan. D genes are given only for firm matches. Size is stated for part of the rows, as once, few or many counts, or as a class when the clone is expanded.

CASSRARWQGANTEAFF | TGTGCCAGCAGCCGGGCGCGGTGGCAGGGGGCGAACACTGAAGCTTTCTTT | TRBJ1-1 | TRBD1 | NA | TRBV25-1
CASSGLYEQYF | TGTGCCAGCAGTGGACTTTACGAGCAGTACTTC | TRBJ2-7 | NA | NA | TRBV2
CASSQVATADYPSSYEQYF | TGTGCCAGCAGCCAAGTGGCGACGGCTGACTACCCGAGCTCCTACGAGCAGTACTTC | TRBJ2-7 | NA | once | TRBV4-2
CASSVGNYFGYF | TGTGCCAGCAGTGTGGGCAACTACTTTGGTTACTTC | TRBJ2-5 | NA | NA | TRBV2
CASSTLGAGKNIQYF | TGCGCCAGCAGCACCCTGGGGGCTGGGAAAAACATTCAGTACTTC | TRBJ2-4 | NA | NA | TRBV5-1
CASSPPGTDYGYTF | TGTGCCAGCAGCCCCCCCGGGACAGACTATGGCTACACCTTC | TRBJ1-2 | TRBD1 | NA | TRBV5-6
CASSLAERPLGYTF | TGCGCCAGCAGCTTGGCCGAGAGACCACTCGGCTACACCTTC | TRBJ1-2 | NA | NA | TRBV5-1
CASSPRLGNEQFF | TGTGCCAGCAGCCCGAGACTTGGCAATGAGCAGTTCTTC | TRBJ2-1 | NA | NA | TRBV9
CASSPQGLAGGGTYEQYF | TGTGCCAGCAGTCCCCAGGGACTAGCGGGGGGCGGGACCTACGAGCAGTACTTC | TRBJ2-7 | TRBD2 | NA | TRBV28
CASSPGQGAEKLFF | TGTGCCAGCAGCCCGGGACAGGGGGCGGAAAAACTGTTTTTT | TRBJ1-4 | TRBD1 | NA | TRBV27
CASSPPSGATNEKLFF | TGTGCCAGCTCACCACCATCGGGGGCAACTAATGAAAAACTGTTTTTT | TRBJ1-4 | NA | NA | TRBV18
CASSTGGYQETQYF | TGTGCCAGCAGTACGGGGGGGTACCAAGAGACCCAGTACTTC | TRBJ2-5 | TRBD2 | NA | TRBV6-5
CASRGTVTGELFF | TGTGCCAGCAGGGGGACAGTCACCGGGGAGCTGTTTTTT | TRBJ2-2 | TRBD1 | NA | TRBV6-1
CASSRRAGASSSYEQYF | TGTGCCAGCAGTCGGCGGGCCGGGGCCTCCAGCTCCTACGAGCAGTACTTC | TRBJ2-7 | NA | NA | TRBV27
CASSLRGGDEQYF | TGTGCCAGCAGCTTAAGGGGGGGCGACGAGCAGTACTTC | TRBJ2-7 | NA | NA | TRBV5-6
CASLLDRGQSDTQYF | TGTGCCAGCCTATTGGACAGGGGGCAATCAGATACGCAGTATTTT | TRBJ2-3 | TRBD1 | NA | TRBV7-8
CASSESDEAGGTYNEQFF | TGTGCCAGCAGCGAGAGCGACGAAGCGGGGGGAACTTACAATGAGCAGTTCTTC | TRBJ2-1 | NA | NA | TRBV12-1
CAISPGTGSGGELFF | TGTGCCATCAGCCCAGGGACAGGGTCGGGCGGGGAGCTGTTTTTT | TRBJ2-2 | TRBD1 | few | TRBV10-3
CASSAGQYSNQPQHF | TGTGCCAGCAGTGCGGGACAGTATAGCAATCAGCCCCAGCATTTT | TRBJ1-5 | TRBD1 | NA | TRBV6-1
CASSTRDRSYEQYF | TGTGCCAGCAGCACCCGGGACAGGTCCTACGAGCAGTACTTC | TRBJ2-7 | TRBD1 | NA | TRBV9
CASSLVPSRTDTQYF | TGTGCCAGCAGCTTAGTTCCCAGCAGGACAGATACGCAGTATTTT | TRBJ2-3 | NA | NA | TRBV7-8
CASSAGQGNIQYF | TGCGCCAGCAGTGCGGGACAGGGAAACATTCAGTACTTC | TRBJ2-4 | TRBD1 | NA | TRBV10-1
CSAALNTEAFF | TGCAGTGCCGCACTGAACACTGAAGCTTTCTTT | TRBJ1-1 | NA | NA | TRBV29-1
CASSLGQHNEQFF | TGTGCCAGCAGCTTGGGACAACACAATGAGCAGTTCTTC | TRBJ2-1 | NA | once | TRBV7-6
CASTATGTQETQYF | TGCGCCAGCACCGCGACAGGGACCCAAGAGACCCAGTACTTC | TRBJ2-5 | TRBD1 | NA | TRBV10-2
CSVKGYSSYEQYF | TGCAGCGTTAAGGGCTACAGCTCCTACGAGCAGTACTTC | TRBJ2-7 | NA | NA | TRBV29-1
CASSVQGARNQPQHF | TGCGCCAGCAGCGTACAGGGGGCGCGCAATCAGCCCCAGCATTTT | TRBJ1-5 | TRBD1 | NA | TRBV5-1
CASSSALGQGGHGYTF | TGCGCCAGCAGCTCGGCCCTGGGACAGGGGGGACATGGCTACACCTTC | TRBJ1-2 | TRBD1 | NA | TRBV5-1
CASSRPDQYTPHEQYF | TGCGCCAGCAGCCGACCCGATCAGTACACCCCCCACGAGCAGTACTTC | TRBJ2-7 | NA | NA | TRBV4-1
CATSTRNGLADNEQFF | TGTGCCACCAGCACTAGAAACGGACTAGCGGACAATGAGCAGTTCTTC | TRBJ2-1 | TRBD2 | NA | TRBV15
CASSLGGGANEQFF | TGTGCCAGCAGCTTAGGCGGGGGGGCAAATGAGCAGTTCTTC | TRBJ2-1 | TRBD2 | NA | TRBV7-2
CASSPRTGLPGNTIYF | TGTGCCAGCAGTCCTAGGACAGGGCTTCCCGGAAACACCATATATTTT | TRBJ1-3 | TRBD1 | NA | TRBV27
CASSSASGGKDTQYF | TGTGCCAGCAGTTCGGCTAGCGGGGGAAAAGATACGCAGTATTTT | TRBJ2-3 | TRBD2 | NA | TRBV28
CASSLAMGVADTQYF | TGCGCCAGCAGCTTAGCCATGGGGGTTGCAGATACGCAGTATTTT | TRBJ2-3 | NA | few | TRBV5-1
CAISESKPSSYNSPLHF | TGTGCCATCAGTGAGTCGAAGCCTTCTTCCTATAATTCACCCCTCCACTTT | TRBJ1-6 | NA | NA | TRBV10-3